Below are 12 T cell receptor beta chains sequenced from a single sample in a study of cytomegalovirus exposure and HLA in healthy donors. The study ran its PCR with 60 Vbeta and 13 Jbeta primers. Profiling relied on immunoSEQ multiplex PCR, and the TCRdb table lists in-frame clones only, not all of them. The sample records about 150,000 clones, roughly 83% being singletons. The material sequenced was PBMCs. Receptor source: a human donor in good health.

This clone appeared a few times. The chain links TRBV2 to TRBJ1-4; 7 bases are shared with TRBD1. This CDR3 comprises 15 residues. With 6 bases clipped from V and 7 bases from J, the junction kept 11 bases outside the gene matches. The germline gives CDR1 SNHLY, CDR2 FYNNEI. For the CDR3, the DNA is TGTGCCAGCAGGATAGACAGGGTGGAGTTTGAAAAACTGTTTTTT. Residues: CASRIDRVEFEKLFF.

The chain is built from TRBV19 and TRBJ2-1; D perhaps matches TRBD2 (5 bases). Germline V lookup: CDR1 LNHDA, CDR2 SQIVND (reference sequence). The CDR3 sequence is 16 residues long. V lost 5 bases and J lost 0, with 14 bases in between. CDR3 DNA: TGTGCCAGTAGTCCGCTCGAGACTAACTCCTACAATGAGCAGTTCTTC. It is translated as CASSPLETNSYNEQFF.

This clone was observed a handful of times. The CDR3 is CASTPPDRYQPQHF. CDR3 sequence (DNA): TGTGCCAGCACCCCCCCGGACAGATATCAGCCCCAGCATTTT. This chain joins TRBV28 and TRBJ1-5; tentative D call: TRBD1 (6 bases). The germline V gene has CDR1 MDHEN and CDR2 SYDVKM. The V and J ends lost 7 bases and 5 bases respectively, with 15 bases between them. The CDR3 loop spans 14 amino acids.

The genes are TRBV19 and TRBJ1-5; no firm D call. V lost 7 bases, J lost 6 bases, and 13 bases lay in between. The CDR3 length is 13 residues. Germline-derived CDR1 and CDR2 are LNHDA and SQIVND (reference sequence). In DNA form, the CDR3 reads TGTGCCAGTAACCCGGTCGGGGTTCAGCCCCAGCATTTT. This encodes CASNPVGVQPQHF. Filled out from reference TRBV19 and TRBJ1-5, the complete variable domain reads DGGITQSPKYLFRKEGQNVTLSCEQNLNHDAMYWYRQDPGQGLRLIYYSQIVNDFQKGDIAEGYSVSREKKESFPLTVTSAQKNPTAFYLCASNPVGVQPQHFGDGTRLSIL.

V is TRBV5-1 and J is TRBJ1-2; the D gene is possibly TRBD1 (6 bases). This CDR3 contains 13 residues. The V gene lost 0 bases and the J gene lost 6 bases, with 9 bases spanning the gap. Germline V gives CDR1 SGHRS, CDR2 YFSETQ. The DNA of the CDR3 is TGCGCCAGCAGCTTGGAGGCAGGGGATGGCTACACCTTC. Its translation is CASSLEAGDGYTF.

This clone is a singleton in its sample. The CDR3 sequence: CASSTPVQGFGYTF. The CDR3 DNA sequence: TGTGCCAGCAGCACTCCCGTCCAGGGTTTTGGCTACACCTTC. J is TRBJ1-2 and V is TRBV7-9; possibly TRBD1 for D (5 bases). From germline, CDR1 is SEHNR and CDR2 FQNEAQ (reference sequence). The CDR3 contains 14 residues. Trimming removed 5 bases from V and 7 bases from J, with 17 bases in between.

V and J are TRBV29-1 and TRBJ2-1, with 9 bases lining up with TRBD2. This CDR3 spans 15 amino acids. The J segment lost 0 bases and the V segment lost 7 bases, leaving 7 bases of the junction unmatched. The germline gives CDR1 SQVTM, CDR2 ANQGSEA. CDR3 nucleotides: TGCAGCGGGGATCGAGCGGGAGGCTCCTACAATGAGCAGTTCTTC. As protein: CSGDRAGGSYNEQFF.

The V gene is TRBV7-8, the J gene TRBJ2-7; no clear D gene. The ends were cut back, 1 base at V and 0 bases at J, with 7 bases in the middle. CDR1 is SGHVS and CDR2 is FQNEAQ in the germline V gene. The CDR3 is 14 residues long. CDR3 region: CASSLDVSSYEQYF. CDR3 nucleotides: TGTGCCAGCAGCTTAGACGTTAGCTCCTACGAGCAGTACTTC.

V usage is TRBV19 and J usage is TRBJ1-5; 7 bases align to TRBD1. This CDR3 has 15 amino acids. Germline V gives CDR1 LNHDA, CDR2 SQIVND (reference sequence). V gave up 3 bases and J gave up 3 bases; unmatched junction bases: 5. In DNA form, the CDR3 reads TGTGCCAGTAGTATGGCGGGACAGATCAATCAGCCCCAGCATTTT. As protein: CASSMAGQINQPQHF.

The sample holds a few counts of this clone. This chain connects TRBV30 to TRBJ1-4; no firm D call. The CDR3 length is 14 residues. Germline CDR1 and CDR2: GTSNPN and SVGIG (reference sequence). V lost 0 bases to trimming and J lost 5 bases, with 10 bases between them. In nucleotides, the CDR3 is TGTGCCTGGAGTGTACTCACCTCGAATGAAAAACTGTTTTTT. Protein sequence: CAWSVLTSNEKLFF.

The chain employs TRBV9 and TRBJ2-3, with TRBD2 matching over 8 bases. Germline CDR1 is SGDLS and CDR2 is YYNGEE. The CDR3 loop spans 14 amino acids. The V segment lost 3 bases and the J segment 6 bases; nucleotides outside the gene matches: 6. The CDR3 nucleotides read TGTGCCAGCAGCGCGGGACTAGTGGTGGATACGCAGTATTTT. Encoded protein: CASSAGLVVDTQYF.

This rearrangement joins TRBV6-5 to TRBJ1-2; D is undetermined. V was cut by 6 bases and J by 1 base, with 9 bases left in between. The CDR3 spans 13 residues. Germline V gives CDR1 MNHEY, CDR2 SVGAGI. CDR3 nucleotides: TGTGCCAGCAGAACAGCAAATAACTATGGCTACACCTTC. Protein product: CASRTANNYGYTF.